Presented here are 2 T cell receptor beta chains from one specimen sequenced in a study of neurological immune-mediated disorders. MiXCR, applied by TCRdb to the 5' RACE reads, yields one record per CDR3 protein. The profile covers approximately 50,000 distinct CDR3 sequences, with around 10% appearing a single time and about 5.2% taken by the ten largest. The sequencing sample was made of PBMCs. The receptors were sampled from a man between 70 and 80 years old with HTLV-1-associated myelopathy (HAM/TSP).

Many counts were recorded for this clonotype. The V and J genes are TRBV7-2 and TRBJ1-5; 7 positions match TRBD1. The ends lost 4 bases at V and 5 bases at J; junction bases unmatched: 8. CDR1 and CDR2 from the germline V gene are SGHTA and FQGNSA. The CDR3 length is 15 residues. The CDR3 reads CASSSGGQTYQPQHF. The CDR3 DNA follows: TGTGCCAGCAGCTCGGGGGGACAGACTTATCAGCCCCAGCATTTT.

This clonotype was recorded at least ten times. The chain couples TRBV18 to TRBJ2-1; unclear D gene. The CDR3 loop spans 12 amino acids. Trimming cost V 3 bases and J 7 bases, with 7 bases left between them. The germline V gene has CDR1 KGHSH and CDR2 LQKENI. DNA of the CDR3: TGTGCCAGCTCACCTAACCGGAATGAGCAGTTCTTC. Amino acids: CASSPNRNEQFF.